This T cell receptor beta chain was identified during a study of blood T cell repertoires in COVID-19. Study-level information: Samples representing acute and convalescent COVID-19 were sourced from the United States, Italy and Spain.

Germline loops: CDR1 ENHRY, CDR2 SYGVKD. This CDR3 contains 15 residues. Deletions cut 3 bases from V and 8 bases from J, with 19 bases between. The table came from immunoSEQ multiplex PCR; TCRdb's copy has only in-frame clones and leaves some out. The table has over 100,000 clones, roughly three quarters seen once. Sequencing input: peripheral blood. The TCR was taken from an older woman with acute or convalescent COVID-19. The chain has TRBV10-3 and TRBJ1-2; a weak D match, TRBD1 (6 bases). The CDR3 coding sequence is TGTGCCATCAGTGAACATGACAGGATCTTGGAAGGCTACACCTTC. Translation: CAISEHDRILEGYTF.